The clone carrying this T cell receptor (beta chain) was counted ten times or more. The data were taken from a study of regulatory T cells in long-lasting Graves disease. Time point denoted: newly diagnosed GD, antithyroid drugs for less than 3 months. With RNA extracted from PBMCs as input, the TCR library was made. Patients all came to the study from an endocrinology department in Xi'an, China. In germline, CDR1 is SQVTM, CDR2 ANQGSEA. With V trimmed by 3 bases and J by 3 bases, 7 bases remained unmatched. The CDR3 length is 14 residues. Arm-PCR of CDR3 regions with iRepertoire HTBI primers generated TCR beta libraries. MiXCR, applied by TCRdb to the multiplex PCR reads, yields one record per CDR3 protein. The table has a few hundred thousand distinct CDR3 sequences, around 15% seen once; the top ten hold over 20%. This same sample was also taken into another study, of T cells in Graves' hyperthyroidism and ophthalmopathy.

The chain joins TRBV29-1 to TRBJ2-7; TRBD2 matches 8 bases. This TCR was sampled from a woman between 18 and 29 years old with Graves disease. Specimen: peripheral blood mononuclear cells (PBMCs), collected at new diagnosis, from a patient treated with antithyroid drugs. DNA of the CDR3: TGCAGCGTTGAGTTTGCGGGAGGAATCTACGAGCAGTACTTC. It encodes CSVEFAGGIYEQYF.